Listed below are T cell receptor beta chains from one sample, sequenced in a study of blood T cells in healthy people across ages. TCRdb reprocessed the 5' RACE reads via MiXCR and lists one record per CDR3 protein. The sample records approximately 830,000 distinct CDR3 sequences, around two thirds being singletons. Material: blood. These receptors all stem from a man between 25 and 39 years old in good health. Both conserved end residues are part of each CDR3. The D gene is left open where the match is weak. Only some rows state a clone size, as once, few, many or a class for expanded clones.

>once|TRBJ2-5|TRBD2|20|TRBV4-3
TGCGCCAGCAGCCGACAAATTAGGGCTAGCGGGGGGATTCTTCAAGAGACCCAGTACTTC
CASSRQIRASGGILQETQYF
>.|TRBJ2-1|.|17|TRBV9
TGTGCCAGCAGCGCGTCAACGGGGGAGGTCTCCTACAATGAGCAGTTCTTC
CASSASTGEVSYNEQFF
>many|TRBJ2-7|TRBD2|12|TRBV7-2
TGTGCCAGCAGCCCCCCGGGGGGGTATTGGTACTTC
CASSPPGGYWYF
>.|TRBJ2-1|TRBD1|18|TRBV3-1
TGTGCCAGCAGCCAAGAGGCCGGCAGGGGGATTCCCTACAATGAGCAGTTCTTC
CASSQEAGRGIPYNEQFF
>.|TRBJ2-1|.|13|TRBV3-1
TGTGCCAGCAGCCGGACACCGGACAATGAGCAGTTCTTC
CASSRTPDNEQFF
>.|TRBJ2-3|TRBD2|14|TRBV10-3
TGTGCCATCCACCCGGGACTAGACACAGATACGCAGTATTTT
CAIHPGLDTDTQYF
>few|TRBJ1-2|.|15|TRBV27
TGTGCCAGCAGTTTATCGTGGGGAGCAGGCTATGGCTACACCTTC
CASSLSWGAGYGYTF
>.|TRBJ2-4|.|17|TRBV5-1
TGCGCCAGCAGCTGGACCGAGGGGAGATGGGCCAAAAACATTCAGTACTTC
CASSWTEGRWAKNIQYF
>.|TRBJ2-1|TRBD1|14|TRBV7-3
TGTGCCGGCTCCCGCGGGACAGGGTACGGTGAGCAGTTCTTC
CAGSRGTGYGEQFF
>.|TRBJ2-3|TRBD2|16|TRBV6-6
TGTGCCAGCAGTTCCTTCGGGGCGGGGGGGCCAGATACGCAGTATTTT
CASSSFGAGGPDTQYF
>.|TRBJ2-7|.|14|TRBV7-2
TGTGCCAGCAGCTTAGCTCAAACCCCCTACGAGCAGTACTTC
CASSLAQTPYEQYF
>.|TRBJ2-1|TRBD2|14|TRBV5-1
TGCGCCAGCAACCAGCGGGGGGGGAACAATGAGCAGTTCTTC
CASNQRGGNNEQFF
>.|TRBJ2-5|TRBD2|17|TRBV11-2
TGTGCCAGCAGCATGGTCCCTAGCGGGTCAACAGGGGAGACCCAGTACTTC
CASSMVPSGSTGETQYF
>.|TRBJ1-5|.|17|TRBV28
TGTGCCAGCAGCACCCACCTCCGACAGGATAGCAATCAGCCCCAGCATTTT
CASSTHLRQDSNQPQHF
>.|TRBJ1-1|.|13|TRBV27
TGTGCCAGCAGTTTTGGGGACACAGAAGAAGCTTTCTTT
CASSFGDTEEAFF
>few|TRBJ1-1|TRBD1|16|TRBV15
TGTGCCACCAGCAGAGGCCCGGGACAGAAGAACACTGAAGCTTTCTTT
CATSRGPGQKNTEAFF
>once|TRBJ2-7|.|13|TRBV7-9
TGTGCCAGCAGCGTGGACCTGCCTTACGAGCAGTACTTC
CASSVDLPYEQYF
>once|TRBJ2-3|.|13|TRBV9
TGTGCCAGCAGCGTAGTGATTCCGGATACGCAGTATTTT
CASSVVIPDTQYF
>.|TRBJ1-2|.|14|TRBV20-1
TGCAGTGCCCTTAGGGGCAGGTCAAGGGGTAGCTACACCTTC
CSALRGRSRGSYTF
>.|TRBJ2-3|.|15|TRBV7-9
TGTGCCAGCAGCTTAGGTAGCGGATTAACAGATACGCAGTATTTT
CASSLGSGLTDTQYF
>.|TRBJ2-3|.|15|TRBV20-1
TGCAGTGCTAGGAGGAGGCCCGGGGACACAGATACGCAGTATTTT
CSARRRPGDTDTQYF
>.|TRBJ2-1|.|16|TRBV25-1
TGTGCCAGCAGTGAAGATCGGGGGCTTTCCTACAATGAGCAGTTCTTC
CASSEDRGLSYNEQFF
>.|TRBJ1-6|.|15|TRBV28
TGTGCCAGCAGTTTCCATCAGGGAGATCGTTCACCCCTCCACTTT
CASSFHQGDRSPLHF
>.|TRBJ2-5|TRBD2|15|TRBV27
TGTGCCAGCAGTCCTGCAGCGGGGGGCCAAGAGACCCAGTACTTC
CASSPAAGGQETQYF
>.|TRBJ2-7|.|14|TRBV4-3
TGCGCCGGCAGCCAAGATGTGCACAGCTACGAGCAGTACTTC
CAGSQDVHSYEQYF
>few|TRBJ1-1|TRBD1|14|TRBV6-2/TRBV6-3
TGTGCCAGCAGTCGACAGGGGCTGAACACTGAAGCTTTCTTT
CASSRQGLNTEAFF
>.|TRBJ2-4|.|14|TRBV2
TGTGCCAGCAGTGTAACGGGGGCCGGGGACATTCAGTACTTC
CASSVTGAGDIQYF
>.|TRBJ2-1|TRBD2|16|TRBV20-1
TGCAGTGCTAGACGGACTAGCGGGGGGACAAAAAATGAGCAGTTCTTC
CSARRTSGGTKNEQFF
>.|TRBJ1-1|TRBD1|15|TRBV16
TGTGCCAGCAGCCAGAGTATTCAGGGGGCGAAAGAAGCTTTCTTT
CASSQSIQGAKEAFF
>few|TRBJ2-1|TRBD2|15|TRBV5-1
TGCGCCAGCAGCTTGAACGGGGGGGCTAACAATGAGCAGTTCTTC
CASSLNGGANNEQFF
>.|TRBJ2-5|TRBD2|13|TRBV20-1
TGCAGTAGGAGCGGGGGGGGCTCCTACGGGCAGTACTTC
CSRSGGGSYGQYF
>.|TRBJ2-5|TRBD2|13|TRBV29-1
TGCAGCGTTGATAGGACTAGCGTGGAGACCCAGTACTTC
CSVDRTSVETQYF
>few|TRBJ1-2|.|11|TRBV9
TGTGCCAGTGAAGCTTCCTATGGCTACACCTTC
CASEASYGYTF
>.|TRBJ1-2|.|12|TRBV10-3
TGTGCCATCAGTGAGTCGAATTGGGGCTACACCTTC
CAISESNWGYTF
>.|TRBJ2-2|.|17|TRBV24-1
TGTGCCACCAGTGATTTAGGGGCTGGGGCGAACACCGGGGAGCTGTTTTTT
CATSDLGAGANTGELFF
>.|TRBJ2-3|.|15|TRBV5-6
TGTGCCAGCAGCCATGGCCGGGAATACACAGATACGCAGTATTTT
CASSHGREYTDTQYF
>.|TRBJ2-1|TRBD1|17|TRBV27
TGTGCCATCAGAAGGGGGCAGCCCGGGCAGGAGTACGATGAGCAGTTCTTC
CAIRRGQPGQEYDEQFF
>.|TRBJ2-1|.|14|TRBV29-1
TGCAGCGGGAGGGACCCGGGTTGGAACAATGAGCAGTTCTTC
CSGRDPGWNNEQFF
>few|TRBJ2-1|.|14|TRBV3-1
TGTGCCAGCAGCCGAGAAGAGCGGACTAATGAGCAGTTCTTC
CASSREERTNEQFF
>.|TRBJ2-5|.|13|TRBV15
TGTGCCACCAGCAGAGAAGAAAGGAATGAGCAGTACTTC
CATSREERNEQYF
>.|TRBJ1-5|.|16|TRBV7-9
TGTGCCAGCAGCTTATATAAGGGGTTTGGCAATCAGCCCCAGCATTTT
CASSLYKGFGNQPQHF
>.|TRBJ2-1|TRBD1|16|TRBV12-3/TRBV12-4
TGTGCCAGCACCCTATTGCCCCAGGGGGCGCCGAATGAGCAGTTCTTC
CASTLLPQGAPNEQFF